Listed below are T cell receptor beta chains from one sample, sequenced in a study of beta chain features in type 1 diabetes. Using immunoSEQ multiplex PCR, the repertoire was profiled, and TCRdb retains in-frame clones only, with some absent. The sample comprises 140,000 to 150,000 clones, under 60% of which are singletons, and 0.35% to 0.45% rests with the top ten. The specimen sequenced was Tregs from blood. These receptor sequences come from a young man in good health. CDR3s include the opening cysteine and the closing phenylalanine or tryptophan. The D gene is left open where the match is weak. Where a row states a size, it is once, few, many or the class of an expanded clone; other rows omit it.

TGTGCCAGCAGCTTAGCTTTTGGCCGTGGCTACACCTTC | CASSLAFGRGYTF | TRBV7-2 | NA | TRBJ1-2 | NA
TGTGCCAGCTCACCACCCTCCAGAGGTGACTATGGCTACACCTTC | CASSPPSRGDYGYTF | TRBV18 | NA | TRBJ1-2 | NA
TGCGCCAGCAGCTTGGGGTCGGCTAGCGGGGGAAGCACAGATACGCAGTATTTT | CASSLGSASGGSTDTQYF | TRBV5-1 | NA | TRBJ2-3 | TRBD2
TGTGCCAGCAGCTTTTACGAGGCCGAGCAGTACTTC | CASSFYEAEQYF | TRBV7-2 | NA | TRBJ2-7 | NA
TGTGCCAGCAGTTTCCAGGGGGGCCCTGACAATGAGCAGTTCTTC | CASSFQGGPDNEQFF | TRBV6-5 | NA | TRBJ2-1 | NA
TGTGCCAGCAGCCAAGATTCTTTTGGCGGAGGTACGCAGTATTTT | CASSQDSFGGGTQYF | TRBV4-2 | NA | TRBJ2-3 | NA
TGTGCCAGCAGCCCCTGGGGGGACAGCTCCTACAATGAGCAGTTCTTC | CASSPWGDSSYNEQFF | TRBV13 | NA | TRBJ2-1 | NA
TGTGCCAGCAGTAGAACCGCGAACTATGGCTACACCTTC | CASSRTANYGYTF | TRBV27 | NA | TRBJ1-2 | NA
TGTGCCAGCAGTTACAATGGACTAGAAGGCGAGACCCAGTACTTC | CASSYNGLEGETQYF | TRBV6-5 | NA | TRBJ2-5 | TRBD2
TGTGCCAGCACCAAAGTGGCTAGAAGAAACATTCAGTACTTC | CASTKVARRNIQYF | TRBV2 | NA | TRBJ2-4 | NA
TGTGCCAGCAGTTTAATATGGGGAGCTGAAGCTTTCTTT | CASSLIWGAEAFF | TRBV27 | NA | TRBJ1-1 | NA
TGTGCCAGCAGTACCATCACAGGGCAGCATTTT | CASSTITGQHF | TRBV6-6 | NA | TRBJ1-5 | NA
TGTGCCAGTAGTATAGTCATCCGGGAGACCCAGTACTTC | CASSIVIRETQYF | TRBV19 | NA | TRBJ2-5 | NA
TGTGCCAGCAGCCAAGATGGGCGGAACACCGGGGAGCTGTTTTTT | CASSQDGRNTGELFF | TRBV4-2 | few | TRBJ2-2 | NA
TGTGCCAGCAGTCGCACAGGGTACCATGGCTACACCTTC | CASSRTGYHGYTF | TRBV5-6 | once | TRBJ1-2 | NA
TGCAGCTTAATAAGAGGTCCGTGGGCTTTCTTT | CSLIRGPWAFF | TRBV29-1 | NA | TRBJ1-1 | NA
TGTGCCATCAGCTGGAAACAGTTGAACACCGGGGAGCTGTTTTTT | CAISWKQLNTGELFF | TRBV10-3 | few | TRBJ2-2 | NA
TGTGCCAGCTCACCAACAGTAACCGATGGCTACACCTTC | CASSPTVTDGYTF | TRBV18 | NA | TRBJ1-2 | NA
TGCGCCAGCAGTCAAACGGGACTAGCGCTAGCCAAAAACATTCAGTACTTC | CASSQTGLALAKNIQYF | TRBV4-3 | NA | TRBJ2-4 | TRBD2
TGTGCCAGCAGTTTATCATCGGGCTATGGCTACACCTTC | CASSLSSGYGYTF | TRBV28 | NA | TRBJ1-2 | NA
TGTGCCACCAGCAGAGGCAGGGGGTTTACGCAGTATTTT | CATSRGRGFTQYF | TRBV15 | NA | TRBJ2-3 | TRBD1
TGCAGCGTTGAGGGGACCGGGACAGGGGAAAGTGGCTACACCTTC | CSVEGTGTGESGYTF | TRBV29-1 | NA | TRBJ1-2 | TRBD1
TGTGCCATCAGCTCAAGGGGAGTAGCGGGATCTTACAATGAGCAGTTCTTC | CAISSRGVAGSYNEQFF | TRBV10-3 | NA | TRBJ2-1 | TRBD2
TGTGCCAGCAGCTCCAGACTAGCGGGCACAGATACGCAGTATTTT | CASSSRLAGTDTQYF | TRBV7-2 | NA | TRBJ2-3 | TRBD2
TGTGCCAGCAGTGGCCTAGCGGGAGTCGAGACCCAGTACTTC | CASSGLAGVETQYF | TRBV6-1 | NA | TRBJ2-5 | TRBD2
TGTGCCAGCAGTTTTCCCTGGACAGGGAACACTGAAGCTTTCTTT | CASSFPWTGNTEAFF | TRBV28 | once | TRBJ1-1 | TRBD1
TGTGCCAGCAGCCGAGCGGCGGTAAAACTGTTTTTT | CASSRAAVKLFF | TRBV7-9 | few | TRBJ1-4 | NA
TGTGCCAGCAGCCCCACCTCGGGACTAGCGGGAGGATACGCCGGGGAGCTGTTTTTT | CASSPTSGLAGGYAGELFF | TRBV7-2 | NA | TRBJ2-2 | TRBD2
TGTGCCAGTAGTATAGGAGACAGGGGGCGAGAAGAGCAGTACTTC | CASSIGDRGREEQYF | TRBV19 | NA | TRBJ2-7 | TRBD1
TGTGCCAGCAGTTTATCCGGATCAGGGGTCTACGAGCAGTACTTC | CASSLSGSGVYEQYF | TRBV27 | few | TRBJ2-7 | NA
TGCAGCGGGGGGGTCTCCTACGAGCAGTACTTC | CSGGVSYEQYF | TRBV29-1 | few | TRBJ2-7 | NA
TGTGCCAGCAGTCAGCAAACGGGGAGAGCTGGAAACACCATATATTTT | CASSQQTGRAGNTIYF | TRBV5-4 | NA | TRBJ1-3 | NA
TGCGCCAGCAGCCAGGGGGGAGGGATCGCTTCACCCCTCCACTTT | CASSQGGGIASPLHF | TRBV4-3 | NA | TRBJ1-6 | NA
TGTGCCAGCAGCCCCGGGGGGGGGCTGAACACTGAAGCTTTCTTT | CASSPGGGLNTEAFF | TRBV6-5 | NA | TRBJ1-1 | NA